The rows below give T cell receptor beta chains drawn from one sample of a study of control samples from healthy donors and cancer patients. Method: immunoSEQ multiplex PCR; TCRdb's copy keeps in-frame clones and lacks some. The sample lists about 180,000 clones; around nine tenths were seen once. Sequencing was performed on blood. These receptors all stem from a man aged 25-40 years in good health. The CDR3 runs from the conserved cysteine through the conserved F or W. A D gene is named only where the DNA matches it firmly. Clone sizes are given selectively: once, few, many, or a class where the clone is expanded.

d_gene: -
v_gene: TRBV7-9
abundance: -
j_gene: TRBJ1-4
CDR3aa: CASSGRIGFGEKLFF
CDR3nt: TGTGCCAGCAGCGGGCGTATTGGCTTCGGGGAAAAACTGTTTTTT

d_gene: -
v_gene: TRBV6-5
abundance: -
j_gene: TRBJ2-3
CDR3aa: CASSPTLTDTQYF
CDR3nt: TGTGCCAGCAGTCCAACGCTCACAGATACGCAGTATTTT

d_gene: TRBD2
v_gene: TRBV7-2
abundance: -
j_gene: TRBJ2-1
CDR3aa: CASSLAAGGKGEQFF
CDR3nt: TGTGCCAGCAGCTTAGCGGCGGGGGGAAAAGGAGAGCAGTTCTTC

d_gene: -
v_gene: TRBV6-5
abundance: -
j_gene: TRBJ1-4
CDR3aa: CASSWGQTNEKLFF
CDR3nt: TGTGCCAGCAGTTGGGGACAAACTAATGAAAAACTGTTTTTT

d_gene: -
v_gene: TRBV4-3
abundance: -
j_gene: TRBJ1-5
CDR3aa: CASSLRVGNQPQHF
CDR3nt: TGCGCCAGCAGCCTCCGGGTAGGGAATCAGCCCCAGCATTTT

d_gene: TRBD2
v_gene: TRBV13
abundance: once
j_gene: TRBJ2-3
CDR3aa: CASSLFGGEPSTDTQYF
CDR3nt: TGTGCCAGCAGCTTATTTGGGGGGGAACCTAGCACAGATACGCAGTATTTT

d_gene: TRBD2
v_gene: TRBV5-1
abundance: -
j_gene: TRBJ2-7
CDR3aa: CASSLAAGLAGYEQYF
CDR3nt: TGCGCCAGCAGCTTGGCCGCGGGACTAGCGGGGTACGAGCAGTACTTC

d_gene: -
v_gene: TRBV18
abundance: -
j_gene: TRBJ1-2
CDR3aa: CASSLDRNYGYTF
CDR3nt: TGTGCCAGCTCACTCGACAGGAACTATGGCTACACCTTC

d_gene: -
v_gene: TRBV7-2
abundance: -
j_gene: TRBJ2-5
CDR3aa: CASSPRASVVRQETQYF
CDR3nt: TGTGCCAGCAGCCCGAGGGCTAGCGTTGTGCGGCAAGAGACCCAGTACTTC

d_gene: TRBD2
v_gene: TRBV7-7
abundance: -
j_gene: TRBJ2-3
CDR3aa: CASSPGAGGRTDTQYF
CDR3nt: TGTGCCAGCAGCCCTGGGGCGGGGGGGCGAACAGATACGCAGTATTTT

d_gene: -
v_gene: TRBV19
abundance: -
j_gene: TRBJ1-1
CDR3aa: CASSINGNTEAFF
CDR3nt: TGTGCCAGTAGTATTAACGGGAACACTGAAGCTTTCTTT

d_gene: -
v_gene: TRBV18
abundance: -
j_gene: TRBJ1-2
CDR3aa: CASSPGVEYGYTF
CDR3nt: TGTGCCAGCTCACCGGGGGTAGAATATGGCTACACCTTC

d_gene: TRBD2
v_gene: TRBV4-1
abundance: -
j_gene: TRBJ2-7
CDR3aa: CASSQETSGRMYF
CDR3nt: TGCGCCAGCAGCCAAGAGACTAGCGGGAGAATGTACTTC

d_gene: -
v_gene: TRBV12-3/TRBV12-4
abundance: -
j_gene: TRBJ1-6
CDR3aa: CASRTTYNSPLHF
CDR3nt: TGTGCCAGCAGGACGACATATAATTCACCCCTCCACTTT

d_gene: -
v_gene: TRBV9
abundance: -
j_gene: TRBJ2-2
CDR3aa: CASSDSPNTGELFF
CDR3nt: TGTGCCAGCAGTGATAGTCCGAACACCGGGGAGCTGTTTTTT

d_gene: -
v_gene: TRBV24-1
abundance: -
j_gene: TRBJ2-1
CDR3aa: CANRGHYNEQFF
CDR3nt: TGTGCCAACAGAGGGCATTACAATGAGCAGTTCTTC

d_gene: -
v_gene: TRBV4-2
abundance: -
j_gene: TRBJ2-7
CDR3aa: CASSQSGGPYEQYF
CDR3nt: TGTGCCAGCAGCCAAAGTGGGGGGCCCTACGAGCAGTACTTC

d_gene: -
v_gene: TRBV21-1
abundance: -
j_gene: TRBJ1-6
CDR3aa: CASSNLFQYNSPLHF
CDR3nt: TGTGCCAGCAGCAACTTATTCCAGTATAATTCACCCCTCCACTTT

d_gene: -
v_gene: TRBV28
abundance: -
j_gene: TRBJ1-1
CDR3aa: CASSGDLPIEAFF
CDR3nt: TGTGCCAGCAGCGGTGACCTACCAATTGAAGCTTTCTTT

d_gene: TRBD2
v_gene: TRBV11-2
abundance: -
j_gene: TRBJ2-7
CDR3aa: CASSKGLAGESEQYF
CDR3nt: TGTGCCAGCAGCAAGGGACTAGCGGGAGAATCCGAGCAGTACTTC

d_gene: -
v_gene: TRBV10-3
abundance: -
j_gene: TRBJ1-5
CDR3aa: CAISESGRDNQPQHF
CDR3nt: TGTGCCATCAGTGAGTCGGGCAGGGACAATCAGCCCCAGCATTTT

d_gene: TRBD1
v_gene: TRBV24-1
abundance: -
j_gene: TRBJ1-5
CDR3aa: CATSVGQGVNQPQHF
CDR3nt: TGTGCCACCAGTGTAGGGCAGGGGGTGAATCAGCCCCAGCATTTT

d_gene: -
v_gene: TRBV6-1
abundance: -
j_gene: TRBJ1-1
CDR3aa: CASSELTGPRLSGTEAFF
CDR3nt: TGTGCCAGCAGTGAACTGACAGGACCCCGGCTTTCCGGCACTGAAGCTTTCTTT